The next 7 T cell receptor beta chains were all read from a single sample in a study of PD-1 blockade in mismatch repair-deficient tumors. Profiling relied on immunoSEQ multiplex PCR, and the TCRdb table lists in-frame clones only, not all of them. The sample holds about 51,000 clones; around 85% are singletons and the top ten take 7% to 8.5%. Sample: peripheral blood, taken approximately 20 weeks after starting pembrolizumab. Source of these receptors: an adult with mismatch repair-deficient cancer.

The V and J genes are TRBV7-3 and TRBJ2-2; 8 nucleotides agree with TRBD1. CDR1 is SGHTA and CDR2 is FQGTGA in the germline V gene. J lost 3 bases, V lost 2 bases, and 11 bases had no gene match. The CDR3 runs to 18 residues. CDR3 bases: TGTGCCAGCAGCTTAGGATTAAGTCAGGGGGCGGACACCGGGGAGCTGTTTTTT. Translating it yields CASSLGLSQGADTGELFF.

This sequence joins TRBV6-8 and TRBJ1-2; 7 bases map to TRBD1. Per the germline V gene, CDR1 is MNHGY and CDR2 is SAAAGT. Germline trimming cut 4 bases from V and 7 bases from J; bases unmatched to any gene: 9. This CDR3 is 14 amino acids long. The chain's CDR3 is CASSLYRTGGGYTF. CDR3 DNA sequence: TGTGCCAGCAGTTTATATCGGACAGGAGGTGGCTACACCTTC.

This chain joins TRBV27 and TRBJ1-1, with a tentative D call TRBD1 (5 bases). V was trimmed by 3 bases and J by 4 bases, leaving 9 bases between them. The germline V gene encodes CDR1 MNHEY and CDR2 SMNVEV (reference sequence). The CDR3 spans 13 residues. CDR3 DNA sequence: TGTGCCAGCAGTTTCACGGGGGGCACTGAAGCTTTCTTT. Amino acid sequence: CASSFTGGTEAFF.

V and J are TRBV5-6 and TRBJ2-7; D not certain. This CDR3 has 15 residues. The V and J ends lost 4 bases and 2 bases respectively, with 16 bases between them. Germline loops: CDR1 SGHDT, CDR2 YYEEEE. This CDR3 reads CASSTDPYQPYEQYF. In DNA form, the CDR3 reads TGTGCCAGCAGCACGGACCCTTACCAGCCCTACGAGCAGTACTTC.

J is TRBJ1-2 and V is TRBV19; D uncertain. The CDR3 spans 14 residues. From germline, CDR1 is LNHDA and CDR2 SQIVND (reference sequence). Trimming stripped 2 bases from V and 0 bases from J, with 7 bases between. The DNA for the CDR3 is TGTGCCAGTAGTATATACACCGCTAACTATGGCTACACCTTC. This encodes CASSIYTANYGYTF.

The CDR3 here is CASSLAASGSETQYF. CDR3 DNA sequence: TGCGCCAGCAGCTTGGCCGCTAGCGGGAGTGAGACCCAGTACTTC. V and J are TRBV5-1 and TRBJ2-5; TRBD2 aligns across 10 bases. Germline V gene sequence: CDR1 SGHRS, CDR2 YFSETQ. The CDR3 has 15 residues. The J segment lost 5 bases and the V segment lost 0 bases, leaving 4 bases of the junction unmatched.

The genes are TRBV5-8 and TRBJ1-2, with D unresolved. The germline CDR1 and CDR2 sequences are SGHTS and YDEGEE. V lost 4 bases and J lost 9, with 22 bases in between. This CDR3 is built from 15 residues. CDR3 coding DNA: TGTGCCAGCAGCATTCATCTAGGGCTGACCGCAAGCTACACCTTC. It specifies CASSIHLGLTASYTF.